This entry concerns a single T cell receptor beta chain. Its antigen is as yet unknown. The entry originates in a study of CD8 T cells in ankylosing spondylitis. In TCRdb, the 5' RACE reads were re-called with MiXCR into one record per CDR3 protein. This sample yields 150,000 to 200,000 distinct CDR3 sequences, of which under 35% are seen a single time; over 5.5% belongs to the top ten. Trimming cost V 3 bases and J 3 bases; bases outside gene matches: 7. Germline CDR1 ENHRY, CDR2 SYGVKD. The CDR3 is 17 amino acids. Whole-study results and caveats: A motif of 7 or 8 highly homologous TCR beta variants was seen as apparently characteristic of ankylosing spondylitis blood. Earlier work had already found some motif variants in reactive arthritis synovial fluid and blood. Clones linked with disease were CD8+ and fairly uncommon in the peripheral blood.

The sample was synovial fluid, either unsorted or a sorted T cell fraction (not recorded which). This chain connects TRBV10-3 to TRBJ2-3, with 12 bases identical to TRBD2. The origin of this receptor is a male donor with ankylosing spondylitis. In DNA, the CDR3 is TGTGCCATCAGTGATAAGACTAGCGGGAGCCGTACAGATACGCAGTATTTT. Translating it yields CAISDKTSGSRTDTQYF.